This T cell receptor (beta chain) was found in a study of radiotherapy plus CTLA-4 blockade in lung cancer (dated by TCRdb to the late 2010s). A note on the overall study: Objective responses were observed in approximately 18% of enrolled patients, and disease control was achieved in 31%.

What the study reported, not specific to this receptor: Increased serum interferon-beta after radiation, together with early dynamic changes in blood T cell clones, were reported to be the strongest predictors of response. After treatment with radiotherapy and ipilimumab, TCR clones that came from tumors expanded in the peripheral blood.

As for this clone: Its antigen is currently not known. There are no base qualities to consult, and no much larger clone falls within one base.

In this study, focal radiation therapy paired with CTLA-4 blockade (ipilimumab) was tested in patients who had chemo-refractory metastatic non-small-cell lung cancer. The library came from the immunoSEQ multiplex PCR assay. TCRdb holds this immuneACCESS table with in-frame rearrangements only. Some clones are missing; in checked studies, unresolved V genes explain under half, and the rest has no known cause. In this sample the table shows roughly 120,000 clones, roughly 86% of which occur a single time. The ten largest clones add up to about 3.5% of the sample. CDR1 and CDR2 were assigned from the germline V gene as MDHEN and SYDVKM. V is cut by 1 base and J by 1 base, and the space between the germline ends is 4 bases. From cysteine to phenylalanine, the CDR3 is 13 amino acids long. Only the CDR3 part of the read is kept: 39 bases, read in frame from the first base.

This sequence originates from a human donor with non-small cell lung cancer that progressed on radiotherapy plus ipilimumab. Some clones in this sample may be carry-over from other donors' samples. The chain was built from TRBV28 and TRBJ2-5; no D gene is confidently identified. The specimen comprised peripheral blood, sampled from a patient treated with radiotherapy plus ipilimumab. The CDR3 region: CASSLSLQETQYF. The DNA sequence reads TGTGCCAGCAGTTTATCACTCCAAGAGACCCAGTACTTC.